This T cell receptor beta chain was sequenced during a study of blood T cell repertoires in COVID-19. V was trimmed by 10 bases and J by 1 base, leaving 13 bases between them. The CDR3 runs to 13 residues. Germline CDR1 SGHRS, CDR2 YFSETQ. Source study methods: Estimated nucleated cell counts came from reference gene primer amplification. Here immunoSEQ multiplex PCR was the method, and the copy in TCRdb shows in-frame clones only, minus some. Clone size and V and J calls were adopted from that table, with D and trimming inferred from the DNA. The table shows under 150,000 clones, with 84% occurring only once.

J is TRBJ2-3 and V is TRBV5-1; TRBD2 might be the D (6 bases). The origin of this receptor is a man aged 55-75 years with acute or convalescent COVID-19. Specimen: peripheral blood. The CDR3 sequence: CASGGGGTDTQYF. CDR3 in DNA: TGCGCCTCCGGGGGTGGGGGCACAGATACGCAGTATTTT. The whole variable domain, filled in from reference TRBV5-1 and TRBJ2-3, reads KAGVTQTPRYLIKTRGQQVTLSCSPISGHRSVSWYQQTPGQGLQFLFEYFSETQRNKGNFPGRFSGRQFSNSRSEMNVSTLELGDSALYLCASGGGGTDTQYFGPGTRLTVL.